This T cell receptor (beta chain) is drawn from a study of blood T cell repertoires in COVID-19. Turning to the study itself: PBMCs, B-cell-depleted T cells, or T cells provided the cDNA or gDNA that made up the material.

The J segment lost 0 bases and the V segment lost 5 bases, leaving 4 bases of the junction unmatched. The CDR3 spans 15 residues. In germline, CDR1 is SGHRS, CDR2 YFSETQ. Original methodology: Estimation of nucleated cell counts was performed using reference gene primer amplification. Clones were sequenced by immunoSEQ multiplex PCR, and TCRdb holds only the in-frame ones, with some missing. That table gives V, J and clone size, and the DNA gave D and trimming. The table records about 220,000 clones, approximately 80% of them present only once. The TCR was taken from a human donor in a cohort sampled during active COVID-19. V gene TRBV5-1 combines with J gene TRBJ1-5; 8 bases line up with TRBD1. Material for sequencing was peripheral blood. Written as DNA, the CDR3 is TGCGCCAGCAGGGACAGGGACGATAGCAATCAGCCCCAGCATTTT. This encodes CASRDRDDSNQPQHF.